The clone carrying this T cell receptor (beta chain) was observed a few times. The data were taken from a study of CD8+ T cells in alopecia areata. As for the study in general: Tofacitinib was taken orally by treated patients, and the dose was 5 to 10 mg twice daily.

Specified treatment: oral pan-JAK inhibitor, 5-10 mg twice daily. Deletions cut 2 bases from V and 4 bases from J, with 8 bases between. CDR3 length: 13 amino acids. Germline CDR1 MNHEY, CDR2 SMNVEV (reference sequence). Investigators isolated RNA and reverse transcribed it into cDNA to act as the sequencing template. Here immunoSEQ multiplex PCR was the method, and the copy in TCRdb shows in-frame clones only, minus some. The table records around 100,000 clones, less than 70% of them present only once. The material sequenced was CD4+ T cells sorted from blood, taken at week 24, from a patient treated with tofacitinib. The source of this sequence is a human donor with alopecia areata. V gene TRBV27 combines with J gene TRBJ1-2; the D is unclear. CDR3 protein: CASSLEGRYGYTF. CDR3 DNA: TGTGCCAGCAGTTTAGAGGGTCGCTATGGCTACACCTTC.